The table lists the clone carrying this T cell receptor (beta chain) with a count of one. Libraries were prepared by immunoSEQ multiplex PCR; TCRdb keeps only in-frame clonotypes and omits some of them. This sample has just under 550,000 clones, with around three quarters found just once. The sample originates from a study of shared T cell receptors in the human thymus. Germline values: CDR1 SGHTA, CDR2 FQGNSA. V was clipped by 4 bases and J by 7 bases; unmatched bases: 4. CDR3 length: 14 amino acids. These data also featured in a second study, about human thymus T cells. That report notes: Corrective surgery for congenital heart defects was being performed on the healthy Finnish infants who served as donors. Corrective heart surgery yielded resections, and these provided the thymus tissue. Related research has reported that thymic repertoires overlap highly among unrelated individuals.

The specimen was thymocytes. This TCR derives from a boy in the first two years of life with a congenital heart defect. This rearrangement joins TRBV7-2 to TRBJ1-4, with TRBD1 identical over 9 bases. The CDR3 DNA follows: TGTGCCAGCAGCTCGGGACAGGGACTTGAAAAACTGTTTTTT. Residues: CASSSGQGLEKLFF.